These 17 T cell receptor beta chains share one sample of origin, sequenced in a study of OX40 agonist ivuxolimab in advanced cancers. TCRdb's copy holds only in-frame clones and misses some; the assay was immunoSEQ multiplex PCR. The sample gives about 67,000 clones, approximately 85% of which show up once; 2% to 2.5% is in the top ten. This specimen was CD4+ or CD8+ T cells sorted from blood, taken in a trial of the OX40 agonist ivuxolimab. These receptors came from an adult with an advanced solid tumor such as melanoma, head and neck, liver or kidney cancer.

V gene TRBV30 combines with J gene TRBJ1-1, with 7 bases fitting TRBD1. This CDR3 has 13 amino acids. CDR1 GTSNPN and CDR2 SVGIG come from the germline V gene (reference sequence). The trim removed 5 bases at V and 0 bases at J, leaving 3 bases unmatched. CDR3 amino acids: CAWVTGMNTEAFF. The CDR3 DNA follows: TGTGCCTGGGTGACAGGGATGAACACTGAAGCTTTCTTT. Full variable domain (rest looked up from reference TRBV30 and TRBJ1-1): SQTIHQWPATLVQPVGSPLSLECTVEGTSNPNLYWYRQAAGRGLQLLFYSVGIGQISSEVPQNLSASRPQDRQFILSSKKLLLSDSGFYLCAWVTGMNTEAFFGQGTRLTVV.

The rearrangement joins TRBV7-9 to TRBJ1-2; D unresolved. This CDR3 contains 12 residues. The V and J ends lost 3 bases and 4 bases respectively, with 6 bases between them. Germline V gene data show CDR1 as SEHNR and CDR2 as FQNEAQ (reference sequence). Written as DNA, the CDR3 is TGTGCCAGCAGCTTGGTCTCCTATGGCTACACCTTC. Translation: CASSLVSYGYTF.

V gene TRBV19 combines with J gene TRBJ1-2, with D possibly TRBD1 on 5 matching bases. Between the trimmed V and J ends, which lost 3 bases and 7 bases, there was a span of 12 bases. Germline assignment: CDR1 LNHDA and CDR2 SQIVND (reference sequence). This CDR3 contains 13 residues. DNA of the CDR3: TGTGCCAGTAGTATGAACCGGGACGGTGGCTACACCTTC. Translation: CASSMNRDGGYTF.

V is TRBV25-1 and J is TRBJ2-3; TRBD1 matches 8 bases. CDR3 length: 16 residues. V shed 7 bases, J shed 4 bases, and the junction held 13 bases outside the gene matches. Per germline, CDR1 MGHDK and CDR2 SYGVNS. The CDR3: CASTNAPGQGADTQYF. The DNA of the CDR3 is TGTGCCAGCACCAATGCCCCCGGACAGGGAGCAGATACGCAGTATTTT.

This rearrangement joins TRBV19 to TRBJ2-4, with a possible D match to TRBD2 (6 bases). The germline gives CDR1 LNHDA, CDR2 SQIVND (reference sequence). Deletions cut 7 bases from V and 3 bases from J, with 22 bases between. The CDR3 has 17 amino acids. The CDR3 spells CASTLKPAGAGKNIQYF. Here the CDR3 DNA reads TGTGCCAGTACCCTCAAACCAGCGGGTGCGGGCAAAAACATTCAGTACTTC.

The chain uses TRBV5-1 and TRBJ1-1, with a possible D match to TRBD1 (5 bases). The CDR3 extends over 14 amino acids. CDR1 and CDR2 from the germline V gene are SGHRS and YFSETQ. Trimming left V 0 bases short and J 1 base short, with 7 bases between. DNA of the CDR3: TGCGCCAGCAGCTTGGGGGACGCGAACACTGAAGCTTTCTTT. This gives the protein CASSLGDANTEAFF.

This chain links TRBV30 with TRBJ2-7; the D is unclear. This CDR3 is built from 12 residues. V gave up 2 bases and J gave up 7 bases, with 12 bases separating them. Germline CDR1 reads GTSNPN; CDR2 reads SVGIG (reference sequence). CDR3 sequence (DNA): TGTGCCTGGAGTCCCGGACGTGGGGAGCAGTACTTC. It specifies CAWSPGRGEQYF.

This clone has a single count. The V and J genes are TRBV7-8 and TRBJ1-2; the match to TRBD1 covers 7 bases. There are 14 residues in the CDR3. Germline lookup yields CDR1 SGHVS and CDR2 FQNEAQ. V trimming: 3 bases; J trimming: 4 bases; junction bases outside the gene matches: 5. The chain's CDR3 is CASSFGQAGYGYTF. The CDR3 DNA is TGTGCCAGCAGCTTTGGACAGGCGGGCTATGGCTACACCTTC.

This sequence joins TRBV27 and TRBJ2-5; 9 positions match TRBD2. Per germline, CDR1 MNHEY and CDR2 SMNVEV (reference sequence). The J segment lost 2 bases and the V segment lost 5 bases, leaving 6 bases of the junction unmatched. The CDR3 has 15 residues. CDR3 coding DNA: TGTGCCAGCAGTAGATTAGCGGGAGCACAAGAGACCCAGTACTTC. Amino acids: CASSRLAGAQETQYF.

This sequence joins TRBV10-3 and TRBJ2-1; possibly TRBD1 for D (6 bases). Trimming shortened V by 11 bases and J by 9 bases, and 20 bases separated the two germline ends. Germline values: CDR1 ENHRY, CDR2 SYGVKD. The CDR3 consists of 13 residues. CDR3 loop: CAATQGIGGEQFF. CDR3 bases: TGTGCCGCAACGCAGGGGATAGGGGGTGAGCAGTTCTTC.

This clone was detected once. The gene calls are TRBV18 and TRBJ2-7, with TRBD1 as a possible D gene (5 bases). Germline assignment: CDR1 KGHSH and CDR2 LQKENI. The CDR3 has 12 residues. Trimming stripped 2 bases from V and 3 bases from J, with 5 bases between. The CDR3 region is CASSPDSYEQYF. The CDR3, as DNA: TGTGCCAGCTCACCAGACAGCTACGAGCAGTACTTC.

This chain uses TRBV5-6 with TRBJ2-3; D may be TRBD2 (5 bases). Germline V lookup: CDR1 SGHDT, CDR2 YYEEEE. The CDR3 extends over 13 amino acids. Trimming pared 4 bases from V and 4 bases from J, leaving 10 bases between. The CDR3 coding sequence is TGTGCCAGCAGCCTTGGAGGCGCAGATACGCAGTATTTT. Translated, it gives CASSLGGADTQYF. Based on the CDR3 plus reference TRBV5-6 and TRBJ2-3, the full variable domain is DAGVTQSPTHLIKTRGQQVTLRCSPKSGHDTVSWYQQALGQGPQFIFQYYEEEERQRGNFPDRFSGHQFPNYSSELNVNALLLGDSALYLCASSLGGADTQYFGPGTRLTVL.

This clone was found once. The chain joins TRBV28 to TRBJ2-7; 7 bases are a match to TRBD2. V dropped 1 base and J dropped 6; count of bases not matched to a gene: 9. The CDR3 runs to 15 residues. CDR1 is MDHEN and CDR2 is SYDVKM in the germline V gene. CDR3 region: CASSLLGQGGSEQYF. CDR3 nucleotides: TGTGCCAGCAGTTTATTAGGCCAGGGAGGGTCCGAGCAGTACTTC.

The CDR3: CASSLWQGTEAFF. The CDR3 DNA reads TGTGCCAGCAGTTTATGGCAGGGCACTGAAGCTTTCTTT. The chain employs TRBV6-6 and TRBJ1-1, with TRBD1 as a possible D gene (5 bases). The CDR3 spans 13 residues. Trimming removed 4 bases from V and 4 bases from J, with 10 bases in between. Germline values: CDR1 MNHNY, CDR2 SVGAGI (reference sequence).

The chain combines TRBV7-9 with TRBJ1-2; no definite D call. V was pared by 0 bases and J by 4 bases, with 6 bases between. The CDR3 length is 13 residues. CDR1 and CDR2 (germline): SEHNR, FQNEAQ (reference sequence). This CDR3 reads CASSLALPYGYTF. The CDR3 DNA is TGTGCCAGCAGCTTAGCGCTGCCCTATGGCTACACCTTC.

J is TRBJ1-5 and V is TRBV15, with D perhaps TRBD1 (5 bases). Germline CDR1 is LNHNV and CDR2 is YYDKDF (reference sequence). This CDR3 contains 12 residues. Trimming cost V 3 bases and J 16 bases, with 16 bases left between them. The CDR3: CATSSYGGGKHF. The DNA of the CDR3 is TGTGCCACCAGCAGCTACGGGGGGGGGAAACATTTT.

This chain uses TRBV5-4 with TRBJ2-7; D gene ambiguous. From germline, CDR1 is SGHNT and CDR2 YYREEE (reference sequence). V was clipped by 7 bases and J by 2 bases, with 16 bases between them. This CDR3 has 14 residues. The CDR3 protein is CASALDGSAYEQYF. DNA of the CDR3: TGTGCCAGCGCGTTGGACGGTTCAGCCTACGAGCAGTACTTC.